The 14 T cell receptor beta chains below all came from one sample that was sequenced in a study of long-term antiretroviral therapy in people with HIV. The run of the v3.0 immunoSEQ assay was at survey level. Produced via immunoSEQ multiplex PCR; TCRdb's table is partial and in-frame only. The sample holds tens of thousands of clones, around 76% seen once. The specimen was unsorted PBMCs, collected 0.5 years after starting antiretroviral therapy. The source of these receptors is a woman in her 40s with HIV.

The rearrangement joins TRBV9 to TRBJ1-6, with D hard to call. This CDR3 contains 14 residues. V gave up 1 base and J gave up 5 bases, with 7 bases separating them. From germline, CDR1 is SGDLS and CDR2 YYNGEE. The CDR3 sequence is CASSVKLDNSPLHF. In DNA form, the CDR3 reads TGTGCCAGCAGCGTAAAATTAGATAATTCACCCCTCCACTTT.

The rearrangement uses TRBV28 and TRBJ1-1; D is unclear. This CDR3 is 11 amino acids long. Looked up from germline, CDR1 is MDHEN and CDR2 is SYDVKM. Trimming shortened V by 8 bases and J by 6 bases, and 10 bases separated the two germline ends. The CDR3 is CASVSSSEAFF. As DNA, the CDR3 is TGTGCCAGCGTTTCAAGCTCTGAAGCTTTCTTT.

The CDR3, as DNA: TGTGCCAGCAGCGCATACACTGGACAGGGGGCTTACGAGCAGTACTTC. Its translation is CASSAYTGQGAYEQYF. The chain is built from TRBV9 and TRBJ2-7, with TRBD1 identical over 11 bases. V was pared by 3 bases and J by 4 bases, with 9 bases of the junction left unmatched. The CDR3 has 16 residues. Germline values: CDR1 SGDLS, CDR2 YYNGEE.

The gene calls are TRBV2 and TRBJ2-7, with 13 positions matching TRBD2. Per germline, CDR1 SNHLY and CDR2 FYNNEI. CDR3 length equals 15 residues. The V segment lost 6 bases and the J segment 1 base; nucleotides outside the gene matches: 3. This chain's CDR3 is CASRKTSGGSYEQYF. CDR3 sequence (DNA): TGTGCCAGCAGGAAGACTAGCGGGGGGTCCTACGAGCAGTACTTC. Looking up the rest from reference TRBV2 and TRBJ2-7 gives the full variable domain: EPEVTQTPSHQVTQMGQEVILRCVPISNHLYFYWYRQILGQKVEFLVSFYNNEISEKSEIFDDQFSVERPDGSNFTLKIRSTKLEDSAMYFCASRKTSGGSYEQYFGPGTRLTVT.

This clone showed up just once. The V and J genes are TRBV5-3 and TRBJ1-4, with D perhaps matching TRBD1 (6 bases). TRBV5-3 qualifies as an ORF whose function is uncertain. This CDR3 is 15 amino acids long. V shed 1 base and J shed 5 bases, with 12 bases lying between them. CDR3 DNA sequence: TGTGCCAGAAGCTTGCGGGACATAAAAAATGAAAAACTGTTTTTT. Translated: CARSLRDIKNEKLFF.

In this sample, this clone is medium-sized (0.01 to 0.1%). V and J are TRBV5-1 and TRBJ1-5, with D perhaps matching TRBD1 (6 bases). Germline V lookup: CDR1 SGHRS, CDR2 YFSETQ. The CDR3 contains 15 residues. Trimming took 0 bases from V and 4 from J, leaving 11 bases between them. CDR3 nucleotides: TGCGCCAGCAGCTTGGAGGGGGGCGCGAATCAGCCCCAGCATTTT. Its protein product is CASSLEGGANQPQHF.

This chain links TRBV29-1 with TRBJ1-1; possibly TRBD1 for D (6 bases). Per the germline V gene, CDR1 is SQVTM and CDR2 is ANQGSEA. The CDR3 has 14 residues. V dropped 8 bases and J dropped 2 bases, with 18 bases sitting between them. CDR3 sequence (DNA): TGCAGCTACTCACAGGGAGTTTTAAACACTGAAGCTTTCTTT. It yields the protein CSYSQGVLNTEAFF.

This sequence joins TRBV27 and TRBJ1-4; D is possibly TRBD1 (5 bases). Germline lookup yields CDR1 MNHEY and CDR2 SMNVEV (reference sequence). V was trimmed by 2 bases and J by 5 bases, leaving 12 bases between them. The CDR3 sequence is 15 residues long. CDR3 loop: CASSLGAGKNEKLFF. The CDR3 nucleotides read TGTGCCAGCAGTTTAGGGGCAGGGAAGAATGAAAAACTGTTTTTT.

The chain recombines TRBV7-9 with TRBJ2-1; weak D call: TRBD2 (6 bases). CDR3 size: 13 residues. V dropped 5 bases and J dropped 7 bases, with 12 bases sitting between them. The germline V gene has CDR1 SEHNR and CDR2 FQNEAQ (reference sequence). CDR3 sequence reads: CASSPPGENEQFF. The DNA of the CDR3 is TGTGCCAGCAGCCCGCCGGGGGAGAATGAGCAGTTCTTC. The variable domain in full, with the rest retrieved from reference TRBV7-9 and TRBJ2-1, is DTGVSQNPRHKITKRGQNVTFRCDPISEHNRLYWYRQTLGQGPEFLTYFQNEAQLEKSRLLSDRFSAERPKGSFSTLEIQRTEQGDSAMYLCASSPPGENEQFFGPGTRLTVL.

V usage is TRBV7-9 and J usage is TRBJ1-2; D not certain. CDR3 size: 13 residues. The germline gives CDR1 SEHNR, CDR2 FQNEAQ (reference sequence). With 5 bases removed from V and 7 bases from J, the gap between germline ends came to 14 bases. CDR3 nucleotides: TGTGCCAGCAGCCCCCCCAGCCCCACTGGCTACACCTTC. Translation gives CASSPPSPTGYTF.

This rearrangement joins TRBV5-6 to TRBJ1-1, with 7 positions matching TRBD1. The germline V gene encodes CDR1 SGHDT and CDR2 YYEEEE. J was trimmed by 7 bases and V by 1 base; bases with no gene match: 10. This CDR3 has 15 residues. The CDR3 sequence: CASSLTGAGEYEAFF. CDR3 coding DNA: TGTGCCAGCAGCTTGACAGGGGCCGGGGAGTATGAAGCTTTCTTT.

The J gene is TRBJ2-1, the V gene TRBV9, with 14 bases identical to TRBD2. Per germline, CDR1 SGDLS and CDR2 YYNGEE. The V gene end was trimmed by 4 bases and the J gene end by 2 bases; junction bases not matched to a gene: 11. This CDR3 is 19 amino acids long. The CDR3 loop reads CASSPPSGTSGGPYNEQFF. CDR3 sequence (DNA): TGTGCCAGCAGCCCTCCGTCCGGGACTAGCGGGGGCCCCTACAATGAGCAGTTCTTC. The whole variable domain, remainder taken from reference TRBV9 and TRBJ2-1, is DSGVTQTPKHLITATGQRVTLRCSPRSGDLSVYWYQQSLDQGLQFLIQYYNGEERAKGNILERFSAQQFPDLHSELNLSSLELGDSALYFCASSPPSGTSGGPYNEQFFGPGTRLTVL.

The V and J genes are TRBV7-9 and TRBJ2-6; D gene unclear. The germline V gene has CDR1 SEHNR and CDR2 FQNEAQ (reference sequence). V lost 0 bases to trimming and J lost 0 bases, with 6 bases between them. The CDR3 totals 16 residues. This CDR3 is CASSLASPSGANVLTF. For the CDR3, the DNA is TGTGCCAGCAGCTTAGCCAGTCCCTCTGGGGCCAACGTCCTGACTTTC.

A few counts support this clone. The chain couples TRBV7-9 to TRBJ1-4; D not resolved. This CDR3 is built from 12 residues. V was cut by 6 bases and J by 3 bases, with 5 bases left in between. The germline CDR1 and CDR2 sequences are SEHNR and FQNEAQ (reference sequence). The CDR3 here is CASRGPNEKLFF. In DNA, the CDR3 is TGTGCCAGCAGAGGGCCTAATGAAAAACTGTTTTTT. The full variable domain, rest sourced from reference TRBV7-9 and TRBJ1-4, is DTGVSQNPRHKITKRGQNVTFRCDPISEHNRLYWYRQTLGQGPEFLTYFQNEAQLEKSRLLSDRFSAERPKGSFSTLEIQRTEQGDSAMYLCASRGPNEKLFFGSGTQLSVL.